Shown below are 7 T cell receptor beta chains from a single sample sequenced in a study of cytomegalovirus exposure and HLA in healthy donors. Primers: 60 Vbeta forward and 13 Jbeta reverse. Using immunoSEQ multiplex PCR, the repertoire was profiled, and TCRdb retains in-frame clones only, with some absent. The sample includes 150,000 or so clones, approximately 80% of them seen just once. Sample: PBMCs. The receptors were gathered from a man over 45 in good health and CMV-seronegative.

The sample holds a few counts of this clone. The CDR3 region is CASSSQGARKEKLFF. The CDR3 coding sequence is TGTGCCAGCAGCTCTCAGGGGGCGCGGAAGGAAAAACTGTTTTTT. V and J are TRBV7-9 and TRBJ1-4; 8 bases match TRBD1. This CDR3 has 15 amino acids. The germline gives CDR1 SEHNR, CDR2 FQNEAQ (reference sequence). After removal of 4 bases from V and 8 bases from J, the junction contained 9 bases not matched to a gene. Combining the CDR3 with reference TRBV7-9 and TRBJ1-4 gives the whole variable domain DTGVSQNPRHKITKRGQNVTFRCDPISEHNRLYWYRQTLGQGPEFLTYFQNEAQLEKSRLLSDRFSAERPKGSFSTLEIQRTEQGDSAMYLCASSSQGARKEKLFFGSGTQLSVL.

The chain carries TRBV6-4 and TRBJ2-2, with 9 bases lining up with TRBD2. The CDR3 totals 18 residues. V was clipped by 3 bases and J by 2 bases; unmatched bases: 10. Germline lookup yields CDR1 MRHNA and CDR2 SNTAGT. CDR3 nucleotides: TGTGCCAGCAGTGAGGACTTCGGACTAGCGCCTAACACCGGGGAGCTGTTTTTT. Translation gives CASSEDFGLAPNTGELFF.

This rearrangement joins TRBV5-1 to TRBJ2-3, with 8 nucleotides matching TRBD1. The CDR3 has 13 residues. Germline lookup yields CDR1 SGHRS and CDR2 YFSETQ. V lost 7 bases, J lost 6 bases, and 7 bases stayed unmatched. Written as DNA, the CDR3 is TGCGCCAGCTGCCAGGGGGCCGATGATACGCAGTATTTT. Residues: CASCQGADDTQYF.

The chain couples TRBV5-1 to TRBJ2-7; maybe TRBD2 (6 bases). Germline V gives CDR1 SGHRS, CDR2 YFSETQ. The CDR3 is 15 residues long. Trimming took off 4 bases at V and 3 bases at J, with 17 bases between the two ends. The chain's CDR3 is CASSPSGLYIYEQYF. The CDR3 bases are TGCGCCAGCAGCCCAAGCGGGCTTTATATCTACGAGCAGTACTTC.

The chain is built from TRBV30 and TRBJ2-3, with 8 bases that match TRBD1. The CDR3 has 15 residues. V gave up 3 bases and J gave up 4 bases; unmatched junction bases: 9. Germline CDR1 GTSNPN, CDR2 SVGIG (reference sequence). The CDR3 loop reads CAWREATGVSDTQYF. In DNA, the CDR3 is TGTGCCTGGAGAGAAGCGACAGGGGTTTCAGATACGCAGTATTTT.

The rearrangement joins TRBV7-2 to TRBJ2-2; 8 positions match TRBD1. Germline assignment: CDR1 SGHTA and CDR2 FQGNSA. With V trimmed by 2 bases and J by 0 bases, 5 bases remained unmatched. The CDR3 has 17 residues. CDR3 DNA sequence: TGTGCCAGCAGCTTAAAGGGGACAGGCGCGAACACCGGGGAGCTGTTTTTT. Its translation: CASSLKGTGANTGELFF.

The chain carries TRBV4-1 and TRBJ2-1; 11 nucleotides align to TRBD1. This CDR3 contains 17 residues. Germline loops: CDR1 MGHRA, CDR2 YSYEKL. With V trimmed by 2 bases and J by 4 bases, 7 bases remained unmatched. The DNA for the CDR3 is TGCGCCAGCAGCCAAAGAGGGACAGGGGGAGGATACAATGAGCAGTTCTTC. As protein: CASSQRGTGGGYNEQFF.